The clone carrying this T cell receptor (beta chain) was detected only a few times. The antigen is undetermined. This CDR3 is 17 amino acids long. Germline V gene data show CDR1 as SEHNR and CDR2 as FQNEAQ (reference sequence). Trimming removed 6 bases at V and 1 base at J, with 21 bases between. This sample was included in a study of post-analysis software for immune sequencing data. Study overall: Several disease courses (relapsing-remitting, secondary progressive and progressive-relapsing) of multiple sclerosis were included.

Study-level results: F measure showed strong co-clustering of same-batch samples. The study found significantly lower normalized Chao1 diversity in multiple sclerosis patients than in controls. Controls showed lower frequencies than patients for roughly 5 TRBV segments, and TRBV5-6, TRBV5-1 and TRBV20-1 were among these.

Included in the TCR beta cDNA libraries were unique molecular identifiers. TCRdb passed the PCR reads through MiXCR, listing each CDR3 protein once. The table includes some 690,000 distinct CDR3 sequences, around 64% detected once. This clonotype was obtained from a girl aged 2-15 years with multiple sclerosis. Sequencing input: blood. The genes are TRBV7-9 and TRBJ2-5; the D gene is possibly TRBD2 (6 bases). In nucleotides, the CDR3 is TGTGCCAGCAGACCCCGTCCCAGCGGGCTTTTCCAAGAGACCCAGTACTTC. Translation: CASRPRPSGLFQETQYF.